This note documents a single T cell receptor (beta chain) sequence. The clone's antigen remains unknown. Per-nucleotide qualities are absent, and no much larger clonotype sits a single base away. CD8 naive samples consisted of CD45RO-negative cells that were positively selected for CCR7, yielding a CD45RA+CCR7+ population without TemRA cells. Healthy HIV-negative adults with no recently reported acute infections or vaccinations were included as donors. Only Caucasian adults living in Nashville, Tennessee, USA were represented among the donors. Blood was obtained by leukapheresis, after which PBMCs were separated by Ficoll-Histopaque density gradient centrifugation and cryopreserved in liquid nitrogen vapor phase. Analytical flow cytometry was used to check the purity and quantity of each magnetically sorted T cell population. Each sorted fraction had its genomic DNA isolated and then quantified by UV absorbance on a Nanodrop 2000c.

The sample belongs to a study of shared clonotypes between healthy human individuals (dated by TCRdb to the early 2020s). At the level of the whole study: A couple of women and a few men aged 18 to 49 years were included in the cohort. For each donor, three plates each were used for CD4 naive and CD4 memory, two plates were used for CD8 naive, and one plate was used for CD8 memory. The study deeply sequenced blood TCR repertoires of 5 or 6 healthy adults to estimate repertoire size and the extent of clonotype sharing between individuals. To increase sequencing depth and limit assay-specific biases, different laboratories used diverse techniques to prepare libraries and sequence TCR repertoires. Per donor, leukapheresis produced somewhere between about 0.9 and 10 billion PBMCs. Summary of the overall study and its limitations: When several donors were compared, the shared fraction of clonotypes was 5% to 6.5% for naive CD4, around 3.6% for naive CD8, more than 2% for memory CD4, and around 0.37% for memory CD8. Higher generation probabilities were observed for clonotypes shared by all four sorted-subset donors than for non-shared clonotypes. Pairwise subsampling led to the expectation that sequencing depth would affect the degree of clonotype sharing among donors. Sampling was restricted to blood, and TCR repertoires in tissue are likely to differ from TCR repertoires in blood. Because the study included only a small number of donors, the genetic and exposure-history diversity represented was limited. Even with the large sequencing depth, rarefaction of the sorted-subset datasets indicated that sequencing was incomplete. Larger estimated clonotype richness was generally found for naive subsets than for memory subsets.

CDR1 and CDR2 are read off the germline V gene as SGHTA and FQGNSA. V and J lose 5 bases and 4 bases, and a span of 18 bases separates them. CDR3 length: 16 amino acids, cysteine to phenylalanine. The entry retains the CDR3 DNA only, 48 bases that are in frame from base 1. Using the deep immunoSEQ assay, multiplex PCR amplified TCR CDR3 regions from genomic DNA. Extracted genomic DNA from each cell subset was distributed evenly across all wells of several immunoSEQ 96-well plates, and each plate was treated as a replicate. For sorted subsets, each replicate PCR was loaded with 200 to 250 ng genomic DNA, equivalent to 30,000 or so T cell genomes. The purified libraries were quantified using a Qubit 3.0 fluorometer, sized with a Bioanalyzer 2100, and then quantified again using the KAPA Library Quantification kit. Every immunoSEQ 96-well plate was sequenced on a separate single-read 150-cycle Illumina NextSeq 550 flow cell. Processing in the source paper ran as follows. Because only junctional sequences without quality scores were contained in the immunoSEQ output, filtering matching that applied to full-length reads could not be performed. Sequences were annotated with PyIR, a Python wrapper for IgBLAST v1.9, and V/J genes and CDR3 were assigned using IMGT germline references. Reads were filtered out if the reads had weak V/J assignments (E-value above 1e-6), no CDR3, stop codons, out-of-frame junctions, or ambiguous translated residues. A V3J clonotype was defined by an identical inferred V gene, J gene, and CDR3 amino acid sequence. Percentage overlap between repertoires was computed as shared unique clonotypes divided by the size of the smaller repertoire. Richness of each repertoire was evaluated using RTK rarefaction, the Chao1 estimator, and Recon v2.1 estimates of unobserved clonotypes. OLGA was used to compute generation probabilities for all TCRbeta clonotypes that the gDNA method yielded from four donors. Held by TCRdb, this immuneACCESS table contains in-frame sequences only and omits some clones. Under half of the omission traces to an unresolved V gene where checked; the cause of the rest is unknown. D and trimming were read from the DNA, whereas the V and J calls and clone size are those reported in that table. Across this sample there are about 1.9 million clones, with around 93% seen only once. The ten biggest clones cover over 1.5% of the sample.

Material for sequencing was naive CD8+ T cells from PBMCs. The sample's cell subset or site, from its label and the paper: CD45RA+CCR7+. The chain was built from TRBV7-2 and TRBJ2-1, and the D gene may be TRBD2, 6 bases matching. The sequence came from a man aged 18-30 years in good health. Some clones in this sample may be carry-over from other donors' samples. The base sequence is TGTGCCAGCAGCCTAAGGAGCCATGGGGGGTACAATGAGCAGTTCTTC. It translates to CASSLRSHGGYNEQFF.